This T cell receptor (beta chain) was obtained from a study of CD8+ T cells in alopecia areata. The study, taken as a whole, reports: Although TCR sharing was seen in mice, sharing across patients was less clear, possibly for HLA-related reasons. While patients received tofacitinib, many expanded lesional clones remained present in scalp and blood.

For this clone: Its cognate antigen is unknown. Within the sample, other DNA sequences also encode this same CDR3.

CDR1 is GTSNPN and CDR2 is SVGIG in the germline V gene (reference sequence). The CDR3 covers 13 residues. V lost 0 bases and J 4 bases, leaving 7 bases between the germline ends. Extracted RNA was reverse transcribed, and the resulting cDNA served as sequencing template. TCRdb's copy holds only in-frame clones and misses some; the assay was immunoSEQ multiplex PCR. The table has about 250,000 clones, about 62% seen once. Treatment denoted: oral pan-JAK inhibitor, 5-10 mg twice daily. Lesional scalp punch biopsies and peripheral blood were collected from alopecia areata patients. PBMCs were stained for CD3, CD4 and CD8, and CD4+ and CD8+ T cells were sorted.

This specimen consisted of CD4+ T cells sorted from blood, obtained between weeks 51 and 54, from a patient treated with tofacitinib. The chain carries TRBV30 and TRBJ1-5, with D unclear. The sequence was obtained from a human donor with alopecia areata. CDR3 DNA: TGTGCCTGGAGTGTCCGTGGTAATCAGCCCCAGCATTTT. Protein sequence: CAWSVRGNQPQHF.